A single sample is the source of the 8 T cell receptor beta chains below, sequenced in a study of blood T cells in healthy people across ages. The second PCR ran about 6 to 11 cycles with a sample-barcoded 5' primer and J-beta primers. TCRdb re-called the 5' RACE reads through MiXCR, storing one row per CDR3 protein. Here the sample spans approximately 2,000,000 distinct CDR3 sequences, about two fifths being singletons. Sequencing used blood. The source of these receptors is a human donor in good health.

The table lists this clonotype with a few counts. The chain uses TRBV27 and TRBJ1-5; 10 bases align to TRBD1. Germline V CDR1 and CDR2: MNHEY, SMNVEV (reference sequence). Trimming at V came to 6 bases and at J to 2 bases, leaving 4 bases not matched to a gene. This CDR3 has 15 residues. The DNA for the CDR3 is TGTGCCAGCAGGGCCGGGACAGGGGGCAATCAGCCCCAGCATTTT. Protein sequence: CASRAGTGGNQPQHF.

The chain carries TRBV5-1 and TRBJ1-2; a weak D match, TRBD1 (5 bases). Looked up from germline, CDR1 is SGHRS and CDR2 is YFSETQ. V shed 4 bases and J shed 8 bases, with 18 bases lying between them. The CDR3 totals 14 residues. CDR3 bases: TGCGCCAGCAGCGCCACAGGTTCCCCACACGGCTACACCTTC. This codes for CASSATGSPHGYTF.

This clonotype was seen ten or more times. The V call is TRBV29-1, the J call TRBJ2-4, with D possibly TRBD1 on 5 matching bases. V lost 0 bases and J lost 8, with 17 bases in between. This CDR3 is 15 amino acids long. Germline V lookup: CDR1 SQVTM, CDR2 ANQGSEA. This CDR3 reads CSVEDRTSPRYIQYF. CDR3 coding DNA: TGCAGCGTTGAAGATCGGACATCCCCCCGTTACATTCAGTACTTC.

The chain combines TRBV5-1 with TRBJ1-4; D is uncertain. The CDR3 has 14 residues. The V gene's germline CDR1 is SGHRS and CDR2 YFSETQ. V was cut by 2 bases and J by 8 bases, with 13 bases left in between. CDR3 sequence reads: CASSFNGEREKLFF. CDR3 in DNA: TGCGCCAGCAGCTTCAATGGAGAGCGCGAAAAACTGTTTTTT.

The chain couples TRBV7-2 to TRBJ1-1; D gene uncertain. Trimming took 2 bases from V and 1 from J, leaving 20 bases between them. Germline V gives CDR1 SGHTA, CDR2 FQGNSA. The CDR3 covers 18 residues. This CDR3 reads CASSLLWVRRDQNTEAFF. CDR3 DNA: TGTGCCAGCAGCTTACTGTGGGTCCGGCGAGATCAGAACACTGAAGCTTTCTTT.

The gene calls are TRBV4-2 and TRBJ2-3, with no clear D. Germline V lookup: CDR1 LGHNA, CDR2 YNFKEQ. V lost 8 bases to trimming and J lost 5 bases, with 8 bases between them. The CDR3 is 11 residues long. The CDR3 region has the DNA TGTGCCAGCGGATACGGAGATACGCAGTATTTT. As protein: CASGYGDTQYF.

The chain couples TRBV12-5 to TRBJ1-5; D not resolved. The CDR3 contains 14 residues. V dropped 8 bases and J dropped 0 bases, with 11 bases sitting between them. Per the germline V gene, CDR1 is LGHNT and CDR2 is FRNRAP. The chain's CDR3 is CASSAVISNQPQHF. CDR3 bases: TGTGCTAGTTCGGCCGTAATTAGCAATCAGCCCCAGCATTTT.

The J gene is TRBJ2-1, the V gene TRBV5-1; 8 bases agree with TRBD2. Losses at the gene ends were 6 bases for V and 6 bases for J; bases not matched to a gene: 14. The CDR3 runs 16 residues. Germline CDR1 reads SGHRS; CDR2 reads YFSETQ. The CDR3 sequence is CASKQTSGGSLNEQFF. The CDR3 bases are TGCGCCAGCAAGCAGACGAGCGGGGGAAGCCTCAATGAGCAGTTCTTC.